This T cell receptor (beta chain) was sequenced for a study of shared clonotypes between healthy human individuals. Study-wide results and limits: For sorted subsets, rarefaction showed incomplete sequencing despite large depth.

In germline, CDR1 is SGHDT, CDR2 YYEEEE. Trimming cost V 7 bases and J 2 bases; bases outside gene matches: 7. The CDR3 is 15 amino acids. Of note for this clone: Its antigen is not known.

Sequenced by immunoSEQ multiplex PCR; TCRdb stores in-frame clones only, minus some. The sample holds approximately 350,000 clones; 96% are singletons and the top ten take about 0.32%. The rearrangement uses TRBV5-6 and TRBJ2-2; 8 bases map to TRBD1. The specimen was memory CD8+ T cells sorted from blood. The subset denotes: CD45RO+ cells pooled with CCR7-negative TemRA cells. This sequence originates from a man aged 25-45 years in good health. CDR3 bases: TGTGCCAGCGGTACAGGGGGGAAAAACACCGGGGAGCTGTTTTTT. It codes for CASGTGGKNTGELFF.